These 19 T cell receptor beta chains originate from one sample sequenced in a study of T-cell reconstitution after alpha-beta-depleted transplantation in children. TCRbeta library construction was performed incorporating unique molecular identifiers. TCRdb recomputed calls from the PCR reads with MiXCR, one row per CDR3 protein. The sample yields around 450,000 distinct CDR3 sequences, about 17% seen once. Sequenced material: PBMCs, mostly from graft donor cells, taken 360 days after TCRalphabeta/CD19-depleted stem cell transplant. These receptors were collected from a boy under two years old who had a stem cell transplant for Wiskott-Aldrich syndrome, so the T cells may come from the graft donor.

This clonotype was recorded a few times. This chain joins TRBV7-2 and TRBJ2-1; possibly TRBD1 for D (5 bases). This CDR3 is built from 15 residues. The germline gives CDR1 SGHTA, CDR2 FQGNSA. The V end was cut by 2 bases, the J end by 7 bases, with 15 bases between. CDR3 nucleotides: TGTGCCAGCAGCTTACCCAGGGTAGTGGTGAATGAGCAGTTCTTC. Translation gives CASSLPRVVVNEQFF.

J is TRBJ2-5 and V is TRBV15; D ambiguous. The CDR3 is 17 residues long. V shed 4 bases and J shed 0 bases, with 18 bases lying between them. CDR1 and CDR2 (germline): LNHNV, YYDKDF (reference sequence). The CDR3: CATSTSYRASYQETQYF. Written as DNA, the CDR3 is TGTGCCACCAGCACGTCGTACCGGGCCTCGTACCAAGAGACCCAGTACTTC.

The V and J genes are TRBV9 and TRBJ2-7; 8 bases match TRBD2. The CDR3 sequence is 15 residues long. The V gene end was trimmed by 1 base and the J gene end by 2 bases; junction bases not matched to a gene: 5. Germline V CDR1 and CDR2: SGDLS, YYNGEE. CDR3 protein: CASSVSGGHAYEQYF. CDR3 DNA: TGTGCCAGCAGCGTATCGGGAGGGCACGCCTACGAGCAGTACTTC.

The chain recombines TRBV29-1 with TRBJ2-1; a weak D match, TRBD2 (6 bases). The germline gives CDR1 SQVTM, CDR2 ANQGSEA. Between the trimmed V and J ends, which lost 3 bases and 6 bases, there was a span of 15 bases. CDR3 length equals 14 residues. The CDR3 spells CSVEGVGGGNEQFF. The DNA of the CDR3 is TGCAGCGTTGAGGGGGTGGGAGGAGGCAATGAGCAGTTCTTC.

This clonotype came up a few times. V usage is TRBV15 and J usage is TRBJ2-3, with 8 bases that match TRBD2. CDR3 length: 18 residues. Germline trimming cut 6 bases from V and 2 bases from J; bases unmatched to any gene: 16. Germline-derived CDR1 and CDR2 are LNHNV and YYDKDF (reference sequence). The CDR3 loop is CATRFPWLAGDATDTQYF. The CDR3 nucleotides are TGTGCCACCAGATTCCCGTGGCTAGCGGGTGACGCCACAGATACGCAGTATTTT.

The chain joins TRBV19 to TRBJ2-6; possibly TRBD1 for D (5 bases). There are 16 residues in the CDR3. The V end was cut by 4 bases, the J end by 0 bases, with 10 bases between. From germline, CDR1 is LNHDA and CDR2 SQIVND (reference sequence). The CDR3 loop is CASSRLTASGANVLTF. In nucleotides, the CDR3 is TGTGCCAGTAGTAGGCTGACAGCCTCTGGGGCCAACGTCCTGACTTTC. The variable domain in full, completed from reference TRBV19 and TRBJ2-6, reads DGGITQSPKYLFRKEGQNVTLSCEQNLNHDAMYWYRQDPGQGLRLIYYSQIVNDFQKGDIAEGYSVSREKKESFPLTVTSAQKNPTAFYLCASSRLTASGANVLTFGAGSRLTVL.

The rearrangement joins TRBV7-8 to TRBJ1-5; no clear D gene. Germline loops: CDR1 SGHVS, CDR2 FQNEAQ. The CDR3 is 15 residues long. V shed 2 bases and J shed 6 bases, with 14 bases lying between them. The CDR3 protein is CASSLLPGGLQPQHF. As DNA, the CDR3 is TGTGCCAGCAGCTTACTCCCAGGAGGCCTTCAGCCCCAGCATTTT.

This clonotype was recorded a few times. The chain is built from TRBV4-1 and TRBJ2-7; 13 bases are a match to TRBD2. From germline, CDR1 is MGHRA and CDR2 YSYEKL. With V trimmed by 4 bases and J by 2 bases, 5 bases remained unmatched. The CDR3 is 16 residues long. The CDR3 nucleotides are TGCGCCAGCAGCCCCCGACTAGCGGGAGGCACCTACGAGCAGTACTTC. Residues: CASSPRLAGGTYEQYF.

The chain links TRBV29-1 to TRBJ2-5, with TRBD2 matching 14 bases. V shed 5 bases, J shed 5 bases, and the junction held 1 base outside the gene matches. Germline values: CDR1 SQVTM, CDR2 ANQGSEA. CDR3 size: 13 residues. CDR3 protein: CSVRLAGGETQYF. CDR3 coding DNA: TGCAGCGTTAGACTAGCGGGGGGGGAGACCCAGTACTTC.

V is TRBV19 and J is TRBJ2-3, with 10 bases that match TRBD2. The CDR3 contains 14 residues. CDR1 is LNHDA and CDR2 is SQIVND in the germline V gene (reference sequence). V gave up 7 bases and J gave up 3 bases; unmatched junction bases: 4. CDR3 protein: CASTSGGGTDTQYF. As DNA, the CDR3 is TGTGCCAGTACTAGCGGGGGCGGAACAGATACGCAGTATTTT.

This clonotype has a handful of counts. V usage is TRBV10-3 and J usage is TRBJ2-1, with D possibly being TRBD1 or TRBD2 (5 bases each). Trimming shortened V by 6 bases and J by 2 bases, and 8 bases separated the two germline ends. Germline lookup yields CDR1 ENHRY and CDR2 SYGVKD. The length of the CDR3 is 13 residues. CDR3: CAISRDAYNEQFF. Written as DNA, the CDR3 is TGTGCCATCAGCAGGGACGCCTACAATGAGCAGTTCTTC.

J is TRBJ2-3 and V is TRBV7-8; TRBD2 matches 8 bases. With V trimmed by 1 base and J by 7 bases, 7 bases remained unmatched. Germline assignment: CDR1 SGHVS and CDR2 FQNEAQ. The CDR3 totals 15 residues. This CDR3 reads CASSLVETSEHTQYF. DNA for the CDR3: TGTGCCAGCAGCTTAGTAGAGACTAGCGAGCATACGCAGTATTTT.

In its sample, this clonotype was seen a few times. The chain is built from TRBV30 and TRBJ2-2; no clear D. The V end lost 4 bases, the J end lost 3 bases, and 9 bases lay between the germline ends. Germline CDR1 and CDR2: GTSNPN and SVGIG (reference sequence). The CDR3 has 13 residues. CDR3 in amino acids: CAWKQPDTGELFF. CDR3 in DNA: TGTGCCTGGAAACAGCCGGACACCGGGGAGCTGTTTTTT.

The CDR3 sequence: CASSTRLAGGPYEQYF. For the CDR3, the DNA is TGCGCCAGCAGCACCCGACTAGCGGGGGGACCCTACGAGCAGTACTTC. J is TRBJ2-7 and V is TRBV4-1; 13 bases are shared with TRBD2. CDR1 and CDR2 from the germline V gene are MGHRA and YSYEKL. The trim removed 5 bases at V and 2 bases at J, leaving 6 bases unmatched. The CDR3 totals 16 residues.

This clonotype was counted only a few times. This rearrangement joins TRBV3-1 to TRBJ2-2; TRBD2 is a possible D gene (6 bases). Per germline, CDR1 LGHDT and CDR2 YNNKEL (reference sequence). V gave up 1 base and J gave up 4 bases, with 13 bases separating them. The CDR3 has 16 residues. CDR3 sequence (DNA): TGTGCCAGCAGCCAAGCGGGGACTCTATCCACCGGGGAGCTGTTTTTT. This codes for CASSQAGTLSTGELFF.

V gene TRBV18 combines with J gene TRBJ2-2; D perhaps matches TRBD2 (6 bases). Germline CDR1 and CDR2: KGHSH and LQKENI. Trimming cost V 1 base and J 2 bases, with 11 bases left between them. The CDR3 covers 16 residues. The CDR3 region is CASSPLTSSNTGELFF. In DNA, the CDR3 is TGTGCCAGCTCACCACTCACTAGCTCAAACACCGGGGAGCTGTTTTTT.

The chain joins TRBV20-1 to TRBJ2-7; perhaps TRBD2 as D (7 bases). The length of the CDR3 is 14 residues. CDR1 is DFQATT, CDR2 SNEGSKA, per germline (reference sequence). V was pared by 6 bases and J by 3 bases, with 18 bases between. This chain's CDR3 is CSARSGEGDYEQYF. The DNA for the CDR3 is TGCAGTGCCCGGAGCGGGGAGGGGGACTACGAGCAGTACTTC.

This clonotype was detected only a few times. The chain's CDR3 is CASSWLAGSTYEQYF. Written as DNA, the CDR3 is TGTGCCAGCAGTTGGCTAGCGGGAAGTACCTACGAGCAGTACTTC. The rearrangement joins TRBV27 to TRBJ2-7; 9 positions agree with TRBD2. CDR3 length: 15 amino acids. V shed 4 bases and J 2 bases; nucleotides not matched to a gene: 6. Germline CDR1 reads MNHEY; CDR2 reads SMNVEV (reference sequence).

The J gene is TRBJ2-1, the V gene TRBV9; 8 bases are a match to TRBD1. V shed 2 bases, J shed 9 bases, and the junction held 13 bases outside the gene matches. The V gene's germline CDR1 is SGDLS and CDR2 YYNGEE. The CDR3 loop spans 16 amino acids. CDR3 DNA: TGTGCCAGCAGCGTCCCTGCGGACAGGGTATCCGTTGAGCAGTTCTTC. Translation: CASSVPADRVSVEQFF.